This T cell receptor beta chain was profiled in a study of glioma-infiltrating T cells. At least ten counts were recorded for this clonotype. Its specificity is not known. Using RNA template, CDR3s of TCR alpha and beta were amplified with iRepertoire arm-PCR. Using its own MiXCR run on the multiplex PCR reads, TCRdb lists one record per CDR3 protein. The table lists 150,000 to 200,000 distinct CDR3 sequences, roughly two fifths of them singletons. Notes on the study in general: Tissue and blood shared very few CDR3 sequences.

The CDR3 contains 13 residues. Per germline, CDR1 SGHRS and CDR2 YFSETQ. Trimming removed 0 bases from V and 2 bases from J, with 5 bases in between. The rearrangement joins TRBV5-1 to TRBJ1-2; D gene uncertain. Sequencing was done on a sample of glioma tissue, nonneoplastic brain tissue, or PBMCs (not recorded which). The sequence came from a human donor with low-grade glioma or glioblastoma, undergoing nonglioma brain surgery, or in good health (not recorded which). The CDR3 nucleotides read TGCGCCAGCAGCTTGGACGGGAACTATGGCTACACCTTC. Translated, it gives CASSLDGNYGYTF.